This T cell receptor (beta chain) originates from a study of regulatory T cells in long-lasting Graves disease (dated by TCRdb to the early 2020s). Concerning the study at large: Patients with newly diagnosed Graves' disease had been on antithyroid drugs for under 3 months. Persistent Graves' disease patients were compared with newly diagnosed Graves' disease patients by peripheral blood TCR sequencing and RNA sequencing. The study was conducted in China and was registered as a clinical trial. TCR sequencing covered roughly 13 persistent and 20 newly diagnosed Graves' disease patients, around 35 samples in total. Overall results and qualifications from the work: Peripheral blood alone was examined, since thyroid tissue, which constituted the primary lesion, could not be accessed. The small sample size was acknowledged by the authors as a limitation that may reduce accuracy. Compared with newly diagnosed patients, patients with persistent Graves' disease had lower TCR Shannon entropy and fewer highly expanded clones, which suggests clonal expansion. Preferential use of TRBV28, TRBJ1-2 and TRBJ2-5 was observed in persistent disease, whereas TRBV20-1 and TRBJ2-1 were favored in newly diagnosed disease. Sequencing and analysis were limited to the TCR beta chain. Patients with persistent disease shared more public clonotypes (about 2,500) than newly diagnosed patients did (966).

Per the publication, the time point label means: newly diagnosed GD, antithyroid drugs for less than 3 months. For both TCR sequencing and RNA sequencing, RNA was extracted from PBMCs using TRIzol. The diagnosis of Graves' disease was made according to American Thyroid Association guidelines. Patients were recruited from an endocrinology department in Xi'an, China. Each patient gave 9 to 10 milliliters of peripheral blood, collected in an EDTA anticoagulant tube. Ficoll Paque Plus density gradient separation was used to isolate PBMCs, and no additional T cell sorting was done. An Agilent 2100 Bioanalyzer and agarose gel were used to check RNA quality, while a NanoDrop 2000 measured RNA concentration. This clonotype occurred a few times. This clone's antigen is unknown. No quality values exist for individual bases; no much larger clone is one base distant. Library creation used multiplex PCR. Sequencing was carried out with an Illumina HiSeq 4000. CDR3 regions were amplified by Arm-PCR with iRepertoire HTBI primers to construct TCR beta libraries. Before sequencing, the PCR products underwent gel purification. In the original analysis: Gene usage analysis of CDR3 amino acid clonotypes relied on the roughly 67 TRBV and 14 TRBJ segments identified across samples. COPE and FqMerger were used to merge filtered high-quality paired reads into contigs. Contigs were aligned with BLAST to IMGT TRBV, TRBD and TRBJ reference genes, and CDR3 was defined per IMGT. Any clonotype with a frequency above 0.1% was classified as a highly expanded clone. Shannon entropy served as the measure of repertoire diversity, while the Gini coefficient captured V-J evenness. Clonotypes shared by more than one individual were considered public. TCRdb reprocessing: public reads trimmed at Q25 with fastp, clones called with MiXCR, in-frame beta chains kept. Rows are unified per CDR3 protein, each entry keeping the most common DNA and genes. These V and J calls are TCRdb output, not the study's own analysis. The sample includes 500,000 or so distinct CDR3 sequences, with 14% observed a single time. The top ten clonotypes cover roughly 18% of the sample.

CDR1 SEHNR and CDR2 FQNEAQ were looked up in the germline V gene (reference sequence). The CDR3 covers 15 residues, taking in both the cysteine and the phenylalanine. Only the CDR3 part of the read is kept: 45 bases, read in frame from the first base. V lost 3 bases and J lost 5 bases; the stretch between them is 13 bases long. This sample was also put to use in a study of T cells in Graves' hyperthyroidism and ophthalmopathy. As the second publication notes: Stable Graves' hyperthyroidism was defined as no progression to ophthalmopathy during 18 months of follow-up. The hyperthyroidism patients were between 18 and 65 years old and newly diagnosed, with a disease duration of less than 2 months. The study excluded patients with uncontrolled infections, other autoimmune diseases, pregnancy or lactation. Diagnoses were established on the basis of clinical symptoms, serum thyroxine and TRAb, thyroid ultrasound, and orbital computed tomography. A first-round RT-PCR of the TCR CDR3 used the HTBI primer set with the Qiagen OneStep RT-PCR kit. Most expanded thyroid clonotypes (frequency above 0.001) were also detected in blood, a finding suggesting that blood repertoires may reflect thyroid immune responses. A 13 V-J signature model separated ophthalmopathy from stable hyperthyroidism, with around 91% sensitivity and roughly 84% specificity in cross-validation and 80%/75% in testing. In validation, the model predicted progression to ophthalmopathy a median of about 6 months before onset, with 70% to 71% sensitivity and 72.22% specificity. To identify TCR V-J signatures that set the groups apart, the researchers used a discovery cohort of about a hundred patients, made up of 40 to 45 with Graves' ophthalmopathy and about 59 with stable Graves' hyperthyroidism. Whether ophthalmopathy could be predicted prospectively was tested in an independent validation cohort made up of approximately 19 hyperthyroidism patients plus 17 patients who later progressed to ophthalmopathy. The roughly 94 discovery patients were randomly split 7:3 into training and test sets. In addition, the study compared T-cell repertoires in thyroid tissue and in blood from roughly 6 Graves' hyperthyroidism patients. After sampling, hyperthyroidism patients received methimazole starting at 30 mg daily, and ophthalmopathy patients received high-dose intravenous methylprednisolone. Libraries were constructed in a second round of multiplex PCR, after which size selection and purification were performed. Paired-end sequencing of the libraries was performed with 100 bp reads on an Illumina HiSeq2000. Raw data were processed with SOAPnuke, discarding reads with adapters, uncalled bases, mean Phred below 15, or no exact constant-primer or identifier match. COPE v1.2.5 was used to merge high-quality paired reads, and clonotypes were defined as unique nucleotide sequences. MiTCR v1.1 was used to align the clonotypes against IMGT TRBV, TRBD and TRBJ reference segments. Only V-J combinations with frequency above 0.0001, covering approximately 99% of repertoires, were analysed. The TCS score was defined as F50 (clonal expansion) divided by E x V (chaos), with BLOSUM62-based TCRdist calculated between CDR3 peptides within each V-J. Welch's t-statistics and random forest reduced around 510 V-J features to 10 to 15, which were used in a naive Bayes classifier (R e1071). Sample size was not statistically predetermined, and investigators were not blinded to group allocation. The paper describes TCR Vbeta CDR3 sequencing of 130 to 150 peripheral blood samples, made up of fewer than 50 ophthalmopathy patients, approximately 76 hyperthyroidism patients and 17 progressor patients.

The sample in question was peripheral blood mononuclear cells (PBMCs), obtained at new diagnosis, from a patient treated with antithyroid drugs. The chain joins TRBV7-9 to TRBJ2-2; 5 matching bases give a weak D call of TRBD1. The TCR comes from a woman aged 45-65 years with Graves disease. Donor details come from another sample of the same person, matched by shared clones. The CDR3 region reads CASSFVQGWTGELFF. The DNA sequence is as follows: TGTGCCAGCAGCTTTGTTCAGGGATGGACCGGGGAGCTGTTTTTT.